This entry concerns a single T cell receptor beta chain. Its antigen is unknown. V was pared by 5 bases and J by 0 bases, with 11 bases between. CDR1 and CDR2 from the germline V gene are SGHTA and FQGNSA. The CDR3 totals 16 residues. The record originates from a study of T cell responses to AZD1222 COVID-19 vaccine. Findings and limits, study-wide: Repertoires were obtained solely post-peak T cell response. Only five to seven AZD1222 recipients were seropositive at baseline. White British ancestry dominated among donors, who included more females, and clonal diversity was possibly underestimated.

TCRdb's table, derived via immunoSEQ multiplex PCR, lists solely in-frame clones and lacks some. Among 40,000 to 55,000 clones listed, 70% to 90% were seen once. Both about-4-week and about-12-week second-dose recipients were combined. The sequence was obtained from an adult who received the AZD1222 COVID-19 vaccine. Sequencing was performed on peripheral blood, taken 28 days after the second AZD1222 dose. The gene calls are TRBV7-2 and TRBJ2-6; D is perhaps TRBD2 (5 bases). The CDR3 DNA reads TGTGCCAGCAGCCGCTATGCGGGCTCTGGGGCCAACGTCCTGACTTTC. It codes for CASSRYAGSGANVLTF.